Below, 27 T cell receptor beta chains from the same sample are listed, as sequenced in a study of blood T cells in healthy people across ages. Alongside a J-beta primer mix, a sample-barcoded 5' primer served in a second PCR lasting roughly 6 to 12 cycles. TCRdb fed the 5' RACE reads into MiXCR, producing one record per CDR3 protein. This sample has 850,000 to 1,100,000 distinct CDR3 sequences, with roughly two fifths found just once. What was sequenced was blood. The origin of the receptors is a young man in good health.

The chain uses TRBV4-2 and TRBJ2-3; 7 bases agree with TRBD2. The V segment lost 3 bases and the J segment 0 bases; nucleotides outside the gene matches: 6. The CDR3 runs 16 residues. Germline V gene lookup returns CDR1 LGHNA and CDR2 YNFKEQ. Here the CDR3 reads CASSHLGGESTDTQYF. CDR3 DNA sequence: TGTGCCAGCAGCCACCTTGGGGGGGAAAGCACAGATACGCAGTATTTT.

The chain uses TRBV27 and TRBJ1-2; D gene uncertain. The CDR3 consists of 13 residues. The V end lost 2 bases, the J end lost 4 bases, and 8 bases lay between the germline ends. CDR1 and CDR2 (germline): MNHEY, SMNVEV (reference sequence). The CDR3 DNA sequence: TGTGCCAGCAGTTTAGGGGTAACCTATGGCTACACCTTC. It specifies CASSLGVTYGYTF.

CDR3 DNA sequence: TGCGCCAGCAGCCGCCGACAGGACACTGAAGCTTTCTTT. Its translation: CASSRRQDTEAFF. The chain couples TRBV4-1 to TRBJ1-1; a weak D match, TRBD1 (6 bases). Germline CDR1 MGHRA, CDR2 YSYEKL. The CDR3 is 13 amino acids. V gave up 4 bases and J gave up 3 bases, with 9 bases separating them.

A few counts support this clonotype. The CDR3 DNA is TGCAGTGCTAGAGAGGGGGAAATTAGTCAGCCCCAGCATTTT. Its translation is CSAREGEISQPQHF. The chain has TRBV20-1 and TRBJ1-5; tentatively, D is TRBD1 (5 bases). From germline, CDR1 is DFQATT and CDR2 SNEGSKA (reference sequence). This CDR3 has 14 amino acids. Trimming cost V 0 bases and J 6 bases, with 12 bases left between them.

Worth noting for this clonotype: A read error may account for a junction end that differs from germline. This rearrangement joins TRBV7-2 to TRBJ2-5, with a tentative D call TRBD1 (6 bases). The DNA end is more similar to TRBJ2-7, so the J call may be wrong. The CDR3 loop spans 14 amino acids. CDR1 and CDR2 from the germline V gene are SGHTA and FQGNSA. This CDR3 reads CPSSLRGGAYEQYF. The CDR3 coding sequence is TGTCCCAGCAGCTTAAGAGGGGGAGCTTACGAGCAGTACTTC.

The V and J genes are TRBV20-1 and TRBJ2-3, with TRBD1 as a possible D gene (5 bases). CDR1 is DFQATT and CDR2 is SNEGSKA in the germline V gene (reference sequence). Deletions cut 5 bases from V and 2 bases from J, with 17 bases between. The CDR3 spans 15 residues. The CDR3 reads CSAPQGNRVTDTQYF. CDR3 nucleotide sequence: TGCAGTGCTCCCCAGGGCAATAGGGTCACAGATACGCAGTATTTT.

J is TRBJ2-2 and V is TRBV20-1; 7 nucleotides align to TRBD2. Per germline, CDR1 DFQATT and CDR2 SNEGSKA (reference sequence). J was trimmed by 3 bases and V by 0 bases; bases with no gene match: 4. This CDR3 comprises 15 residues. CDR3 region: CSARDFAGDTGELFF. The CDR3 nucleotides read TGCAGTGCTAGAGATTTTGCGGGGGACACCGGGGAGCTGTTTTTT.

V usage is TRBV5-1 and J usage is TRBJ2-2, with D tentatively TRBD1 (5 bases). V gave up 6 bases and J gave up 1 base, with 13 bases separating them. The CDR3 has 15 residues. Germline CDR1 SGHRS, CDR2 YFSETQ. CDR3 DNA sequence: TGCGCCAGCAAACAGAACACAGGGAACACCGGGGAGCTGTTTTTT. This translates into CASKQNTGNTGELFF.

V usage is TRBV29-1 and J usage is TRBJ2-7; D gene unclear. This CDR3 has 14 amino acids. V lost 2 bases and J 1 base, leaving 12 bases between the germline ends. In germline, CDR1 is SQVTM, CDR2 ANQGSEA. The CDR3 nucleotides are TGCAGCGTTGAAAAGCCCGGCGGATCCTACGAGCAGTACTTC. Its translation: CSVEKPGGSYEQYF.

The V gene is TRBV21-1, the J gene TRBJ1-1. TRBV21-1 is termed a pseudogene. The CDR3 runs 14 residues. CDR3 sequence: CASGDGGHNTEAFF. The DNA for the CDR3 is TGTGCCAGCGGCGACGGAGGGCATAACACTGAAGCTTTCTTT.

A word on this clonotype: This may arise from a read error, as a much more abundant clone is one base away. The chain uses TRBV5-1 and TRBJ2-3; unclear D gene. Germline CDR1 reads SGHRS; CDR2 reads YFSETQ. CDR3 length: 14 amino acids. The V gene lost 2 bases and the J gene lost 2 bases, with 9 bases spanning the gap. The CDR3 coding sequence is TGCGCCAGCAGCTTCGACCCATTCACAGATACGCAGTATTTT. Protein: CASSFDPFTDTQYF. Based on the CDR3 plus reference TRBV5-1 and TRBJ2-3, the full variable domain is KAGVTQTPRYLIKTRGQQVTLSCSPISGHRSVSWYQQTPGQGLQFLFEYFSETQRNKGNFPGRFSGRQFSNSRSEMNVSTLELGDSALYLCASSFDPFTDTQYFGPGTRLTVL.

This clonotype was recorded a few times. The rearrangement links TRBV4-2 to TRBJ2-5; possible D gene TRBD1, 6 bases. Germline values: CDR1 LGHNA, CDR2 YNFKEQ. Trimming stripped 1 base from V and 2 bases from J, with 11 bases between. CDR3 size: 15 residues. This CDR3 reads CASSQVGTGQETQYF. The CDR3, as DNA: TGTGCCAGCAGCCAAGTGGGAACAGGGCAAGAGACCCAGTACTTC.

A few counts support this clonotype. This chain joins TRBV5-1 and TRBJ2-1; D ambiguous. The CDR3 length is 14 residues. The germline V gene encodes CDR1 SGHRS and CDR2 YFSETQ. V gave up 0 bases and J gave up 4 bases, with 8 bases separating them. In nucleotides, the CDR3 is TGCGCCAGCAGCTTGGAACCACCATACAATGAGCAGTTCTTC. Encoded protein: CASSLEPPYNEQFF.

The CDR3 DNA sequence: TGTGCCAGCAGTCCAGCGGGCCGAAACACTGAAGCTTTCTTT. Translated: CASSPAGRNTEAFF. The chain has TRBV12-3 or TRBV12-4 and TRBJ1-1; D is unclear. The CDR3 totals 14 residues. V was pared by 5 bases and J by 2 bases, with 12 bases between.

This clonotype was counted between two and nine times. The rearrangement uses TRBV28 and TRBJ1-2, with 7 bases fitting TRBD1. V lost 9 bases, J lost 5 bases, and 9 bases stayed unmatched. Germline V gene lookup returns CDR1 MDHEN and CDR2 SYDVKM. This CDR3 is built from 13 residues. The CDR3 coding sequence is TGTGCCAGTGGGACAGACCCTAGATATGGCTACACCTTC. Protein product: CASGTDPRYGYTF.

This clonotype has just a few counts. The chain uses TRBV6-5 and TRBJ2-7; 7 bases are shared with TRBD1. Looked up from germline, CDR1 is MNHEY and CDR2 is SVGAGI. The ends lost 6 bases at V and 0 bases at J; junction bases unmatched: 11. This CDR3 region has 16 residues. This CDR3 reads CASRPFDRASSYEQYF. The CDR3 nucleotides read TGTGCCAGCAGACCCTTTGACAGGGCAAGCTCCTACGAGCAGTACTTC.

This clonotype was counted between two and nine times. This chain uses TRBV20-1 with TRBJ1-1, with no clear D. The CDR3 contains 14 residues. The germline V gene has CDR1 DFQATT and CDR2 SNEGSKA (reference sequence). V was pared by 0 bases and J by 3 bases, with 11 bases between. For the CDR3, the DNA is TGCAGTGCTAGAGATCTGCCCCCGCACACTGAAGCTTTCTTT. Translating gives CSARDLPPHTEAFF.

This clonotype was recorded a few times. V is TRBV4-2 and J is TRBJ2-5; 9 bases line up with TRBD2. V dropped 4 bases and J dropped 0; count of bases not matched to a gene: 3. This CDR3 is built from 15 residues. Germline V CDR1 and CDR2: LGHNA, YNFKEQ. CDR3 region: CASSLIAGDQETQYF. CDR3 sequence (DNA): TGTGCCAGCAGCCTAATAGCGGGGGACCAAGAGACCCAGTACTTC.

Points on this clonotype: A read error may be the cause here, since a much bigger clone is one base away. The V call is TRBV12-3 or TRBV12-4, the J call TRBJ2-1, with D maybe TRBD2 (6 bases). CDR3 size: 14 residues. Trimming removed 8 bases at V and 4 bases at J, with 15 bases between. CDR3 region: CASGRGDVYNEQFF. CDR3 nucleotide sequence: TGTGCCAGCGGACGCGGGGATGTATACAATGAGCAGTTCTTC.

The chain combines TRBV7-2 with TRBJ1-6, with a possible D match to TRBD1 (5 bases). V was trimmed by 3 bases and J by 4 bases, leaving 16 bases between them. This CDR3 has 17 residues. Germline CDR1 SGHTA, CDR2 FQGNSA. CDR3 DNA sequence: TGTGCCAGCAGCTTGGGGGGTTTATTGGCGTATAATTCACCCCTCCACTTT. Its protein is CASSLGGLLAYNSPLHF.

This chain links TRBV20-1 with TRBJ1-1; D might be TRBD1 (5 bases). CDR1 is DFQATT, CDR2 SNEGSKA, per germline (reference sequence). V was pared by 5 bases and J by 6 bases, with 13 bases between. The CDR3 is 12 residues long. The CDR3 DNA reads TGCAGTGCTGTGAATTTGGGGCCTGAAGCTTTCTTT. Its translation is CSAVNLGPEAFF.

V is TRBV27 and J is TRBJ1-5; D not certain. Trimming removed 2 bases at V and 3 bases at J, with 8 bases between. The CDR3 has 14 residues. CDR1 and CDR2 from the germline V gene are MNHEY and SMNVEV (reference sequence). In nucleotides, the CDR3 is TGTGCCAGCAGTTTAAACCGAAACAATCAGCCCCAGCATTTT. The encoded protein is CASSLNRNNQPQHF.

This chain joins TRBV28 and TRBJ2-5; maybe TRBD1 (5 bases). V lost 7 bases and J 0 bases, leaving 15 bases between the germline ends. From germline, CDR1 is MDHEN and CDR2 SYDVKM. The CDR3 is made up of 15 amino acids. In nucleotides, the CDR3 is TGTGCCAGCACTCACTCGACAGCCAACCAAGAGACCCAGTACTTC. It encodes CASTHSTANQETQYF.

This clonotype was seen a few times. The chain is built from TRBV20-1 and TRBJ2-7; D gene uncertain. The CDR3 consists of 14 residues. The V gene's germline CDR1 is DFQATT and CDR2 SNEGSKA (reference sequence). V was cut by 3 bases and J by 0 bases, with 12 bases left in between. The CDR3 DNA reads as TGCAGTGCTAGGTTTACAGAGACCTCCTACGAGCAGTACTTC. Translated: CSARFTETSYEQYF.

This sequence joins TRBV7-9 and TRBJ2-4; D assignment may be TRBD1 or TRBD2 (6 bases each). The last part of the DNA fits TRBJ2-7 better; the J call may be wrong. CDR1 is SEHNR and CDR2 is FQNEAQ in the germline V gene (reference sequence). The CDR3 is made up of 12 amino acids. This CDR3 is CASSLGGCEQYF. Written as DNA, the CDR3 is TGTGCCAGCAGCTTGGGGGGCTGCGAGCAGTACTTC.

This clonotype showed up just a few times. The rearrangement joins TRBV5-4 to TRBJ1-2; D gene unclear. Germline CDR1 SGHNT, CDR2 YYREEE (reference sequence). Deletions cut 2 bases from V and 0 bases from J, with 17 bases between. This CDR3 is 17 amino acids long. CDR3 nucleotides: TGTGCCAGCAGCTTAGCCGGGAACCCAGTAACTAACTATGGCTACACCTTC. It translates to CASSLAGNPVTNYGYTF.

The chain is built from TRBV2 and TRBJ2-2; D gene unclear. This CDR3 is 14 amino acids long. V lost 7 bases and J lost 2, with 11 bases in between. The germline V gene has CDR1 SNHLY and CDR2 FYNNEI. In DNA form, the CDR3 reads TGTGCCAGCATGAACACAATAAACACCGGGGAGCTGTTTTTT. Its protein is CASMNTINTGELFF.